The following is a T cell receptor (beta chain) sequence with its context. Its antigen is currently unknown. Its ends do not fully match the called genes, so a read error is possible. The sample comes from a study of OX40 agonist ivuxolimab in advanced cancers. Study-wide points: Patients with a partial response at 0.1-3.0 mg/kg had among the lowest clonal expansion.

The repertoire was sequenced with immunoSEQ multiplex PCR; TCRdb's copy has only in-frame clones and lacks some. The sample has about 36,000 clones; more than 75% are singletons. Germline CDR1 is SGHDT and CDR2 is YYEEEE. The CDR3 is made up of 15 amino acids. Material: CD4+ or CD8+ T cells sorted from blood, obtained in a trial of the OX40 agonist ivuxolimab. The rearrangement joins TRBV5-6 to TRBJ2-7; 7 bases match TRBD1. This clonotype was obtained from an adult with an advanced solid tumor such as melanoma, head and neck, liver or kidney cancer. The CDR3 DNA reads as TGTGCCAGCAGTTTGGCTGGGACAGTCTCCTACGAGCAGTACTTC. Translating gives CASSLAGTVSYEQYF.